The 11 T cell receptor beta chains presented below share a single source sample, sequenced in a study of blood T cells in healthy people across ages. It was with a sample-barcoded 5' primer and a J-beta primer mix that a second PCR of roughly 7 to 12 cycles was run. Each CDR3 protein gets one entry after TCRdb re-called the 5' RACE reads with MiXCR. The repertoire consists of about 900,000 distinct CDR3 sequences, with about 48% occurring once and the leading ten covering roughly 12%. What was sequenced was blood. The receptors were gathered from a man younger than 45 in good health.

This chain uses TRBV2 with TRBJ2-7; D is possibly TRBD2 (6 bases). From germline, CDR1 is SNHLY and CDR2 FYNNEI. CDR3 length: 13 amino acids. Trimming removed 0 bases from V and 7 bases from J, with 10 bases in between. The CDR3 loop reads CASSEALRGEQYF. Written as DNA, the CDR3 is TGTGCCAGCAGTGAAGCGCTTCGGGGGGAGCAGTACTTC.

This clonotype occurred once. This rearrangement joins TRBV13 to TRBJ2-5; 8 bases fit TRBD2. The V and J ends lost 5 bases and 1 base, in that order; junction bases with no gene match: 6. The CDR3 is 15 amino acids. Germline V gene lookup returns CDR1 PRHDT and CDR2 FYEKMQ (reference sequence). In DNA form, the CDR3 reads TGTGCCAGCAGCCGGGGAGGGACTAGCCAAGAGACCCAGTACTTC. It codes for CASSRGGTSQETQYF.

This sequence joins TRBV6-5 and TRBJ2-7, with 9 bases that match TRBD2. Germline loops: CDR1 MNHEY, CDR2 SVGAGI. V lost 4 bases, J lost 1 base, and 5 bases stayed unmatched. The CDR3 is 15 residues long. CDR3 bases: TGTGCCAGCAGTTTGACTAGCGGACCTTCCTACGAGCAGTACTTC. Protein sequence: CASSLTSGPSYEQYF.

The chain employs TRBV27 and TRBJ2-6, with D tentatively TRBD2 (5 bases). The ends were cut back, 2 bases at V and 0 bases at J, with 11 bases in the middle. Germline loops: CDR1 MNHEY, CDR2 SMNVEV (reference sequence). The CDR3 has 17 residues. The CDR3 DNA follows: TGTGCCAGCAGTTTACCCGGACTGCTCTCTGGGGCCAACGTCCTGACTTTC. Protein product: CASSLPGLLSGANVLTF. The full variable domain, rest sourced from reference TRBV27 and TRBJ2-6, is EAQVTQNPRYLITVTGKKLTVTCSQNMNHEYMSWYRQDPGLGLRQIYYSMNVEVTDKGDVPEGYKVSRKEKRNFPLILESPSPNQTSLYFCASSLPGLLSGANVLTFGAGSRLTVL.

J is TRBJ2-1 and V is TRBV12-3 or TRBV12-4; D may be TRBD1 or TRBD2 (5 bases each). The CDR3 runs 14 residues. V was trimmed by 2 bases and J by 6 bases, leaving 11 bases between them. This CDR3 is CASSLSAGTNEQFF. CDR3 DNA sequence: TGTGCCAGCAGTTTATCTGCAGGGACCAATGAGCAGTTCTTC.

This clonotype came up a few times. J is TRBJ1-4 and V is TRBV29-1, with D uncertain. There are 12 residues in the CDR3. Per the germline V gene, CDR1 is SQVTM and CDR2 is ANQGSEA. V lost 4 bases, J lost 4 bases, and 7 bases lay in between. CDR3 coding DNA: TGCAGCGTTGGTCGAGGTAATGAAAAACTGTTTTTT. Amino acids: CSVGRGNEKLFF. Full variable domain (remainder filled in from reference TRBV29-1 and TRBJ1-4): SAVISQKPSRDICQRGTSLTIQCQVDSQVTMMFWYRQQPGQSLTLIATANQGSEATYESGFVIDKFPISRPNLTFSTLTVSNMSPEDSSIYLCSVGRGNEKLFFGSGTQLSVL.

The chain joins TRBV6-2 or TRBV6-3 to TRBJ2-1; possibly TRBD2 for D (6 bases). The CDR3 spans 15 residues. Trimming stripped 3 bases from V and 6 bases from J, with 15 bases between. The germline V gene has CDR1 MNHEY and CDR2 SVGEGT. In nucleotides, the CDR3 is TGTGCCAGCAGTTATGCGGGGTTCCAAGGCAATGAGCAGTTCTTC. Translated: CASSYAGFQGNEQFF.

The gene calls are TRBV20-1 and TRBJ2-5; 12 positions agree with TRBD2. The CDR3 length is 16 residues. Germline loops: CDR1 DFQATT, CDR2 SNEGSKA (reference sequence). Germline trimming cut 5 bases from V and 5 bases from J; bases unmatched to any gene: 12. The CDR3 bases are TGCAGTGCTCGGACTAGCGGGACCCCAGGGTGGGAGACCCAGTACTTC. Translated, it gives CSARTSGTPGWETQYF.

CDR3 DNA sequence: TGTGCCAGCAGTGAAGGGCCGGCAGGCACCAGCTCCTACAATGAGCAGTTCTTC. Translating it yields CASSEGPAGTSSYNEQFF. V usage is TRBV6-1 and J usage is TRBJ2-1; D is undetermined. The CDR3 extends over 18 amino acids. Germline V gives CDR1 MNHNS, CDR2 SASEGT. V was shortened by 1 base and J by 0 bases, with 16 bases between the two germline ends.

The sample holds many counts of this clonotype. CDR3 sequence: CSVNPAKTGGSYNEQFF. The CDR3, as DNA: TGCAGCGTTAACCCCGCTAAGACAGGGGGCTCCTACAATGAGCAGTTCTTC. The chain has TRBV29-1 and TRBJ2-1, with TRBD1 matching 9 bases. This CDR3 is built from 17 residues. J was trimmed by 0 bases and V by 5 bases; bases with no gene match: 11. Germline V lookup: CDR1 SQVTM, CDR2 ANQGSEA.

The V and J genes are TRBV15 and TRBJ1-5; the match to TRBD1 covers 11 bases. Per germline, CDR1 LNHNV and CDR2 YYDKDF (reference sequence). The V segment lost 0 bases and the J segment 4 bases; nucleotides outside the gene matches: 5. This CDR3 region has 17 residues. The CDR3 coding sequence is TGTGCCACCAGCAGAGATCAGGACAGGGGGCGGAATCAGCCCCAGCATTTT. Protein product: CATSRDQDRGRNQPQHF.